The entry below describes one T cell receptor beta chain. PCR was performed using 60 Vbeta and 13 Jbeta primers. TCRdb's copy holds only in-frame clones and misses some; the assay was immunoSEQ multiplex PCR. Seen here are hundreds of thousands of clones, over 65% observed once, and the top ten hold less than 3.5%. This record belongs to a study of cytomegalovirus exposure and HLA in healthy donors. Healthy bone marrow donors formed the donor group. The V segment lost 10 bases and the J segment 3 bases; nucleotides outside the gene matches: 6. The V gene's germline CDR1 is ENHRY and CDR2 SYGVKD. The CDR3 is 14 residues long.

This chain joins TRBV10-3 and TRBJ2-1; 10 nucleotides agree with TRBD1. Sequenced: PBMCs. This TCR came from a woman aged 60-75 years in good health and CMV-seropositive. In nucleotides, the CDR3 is TGTGCCACGACCGGGACAGGGGACTACAATGAGCAGTTCTTC. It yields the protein CATTGTGDYNEQFF.